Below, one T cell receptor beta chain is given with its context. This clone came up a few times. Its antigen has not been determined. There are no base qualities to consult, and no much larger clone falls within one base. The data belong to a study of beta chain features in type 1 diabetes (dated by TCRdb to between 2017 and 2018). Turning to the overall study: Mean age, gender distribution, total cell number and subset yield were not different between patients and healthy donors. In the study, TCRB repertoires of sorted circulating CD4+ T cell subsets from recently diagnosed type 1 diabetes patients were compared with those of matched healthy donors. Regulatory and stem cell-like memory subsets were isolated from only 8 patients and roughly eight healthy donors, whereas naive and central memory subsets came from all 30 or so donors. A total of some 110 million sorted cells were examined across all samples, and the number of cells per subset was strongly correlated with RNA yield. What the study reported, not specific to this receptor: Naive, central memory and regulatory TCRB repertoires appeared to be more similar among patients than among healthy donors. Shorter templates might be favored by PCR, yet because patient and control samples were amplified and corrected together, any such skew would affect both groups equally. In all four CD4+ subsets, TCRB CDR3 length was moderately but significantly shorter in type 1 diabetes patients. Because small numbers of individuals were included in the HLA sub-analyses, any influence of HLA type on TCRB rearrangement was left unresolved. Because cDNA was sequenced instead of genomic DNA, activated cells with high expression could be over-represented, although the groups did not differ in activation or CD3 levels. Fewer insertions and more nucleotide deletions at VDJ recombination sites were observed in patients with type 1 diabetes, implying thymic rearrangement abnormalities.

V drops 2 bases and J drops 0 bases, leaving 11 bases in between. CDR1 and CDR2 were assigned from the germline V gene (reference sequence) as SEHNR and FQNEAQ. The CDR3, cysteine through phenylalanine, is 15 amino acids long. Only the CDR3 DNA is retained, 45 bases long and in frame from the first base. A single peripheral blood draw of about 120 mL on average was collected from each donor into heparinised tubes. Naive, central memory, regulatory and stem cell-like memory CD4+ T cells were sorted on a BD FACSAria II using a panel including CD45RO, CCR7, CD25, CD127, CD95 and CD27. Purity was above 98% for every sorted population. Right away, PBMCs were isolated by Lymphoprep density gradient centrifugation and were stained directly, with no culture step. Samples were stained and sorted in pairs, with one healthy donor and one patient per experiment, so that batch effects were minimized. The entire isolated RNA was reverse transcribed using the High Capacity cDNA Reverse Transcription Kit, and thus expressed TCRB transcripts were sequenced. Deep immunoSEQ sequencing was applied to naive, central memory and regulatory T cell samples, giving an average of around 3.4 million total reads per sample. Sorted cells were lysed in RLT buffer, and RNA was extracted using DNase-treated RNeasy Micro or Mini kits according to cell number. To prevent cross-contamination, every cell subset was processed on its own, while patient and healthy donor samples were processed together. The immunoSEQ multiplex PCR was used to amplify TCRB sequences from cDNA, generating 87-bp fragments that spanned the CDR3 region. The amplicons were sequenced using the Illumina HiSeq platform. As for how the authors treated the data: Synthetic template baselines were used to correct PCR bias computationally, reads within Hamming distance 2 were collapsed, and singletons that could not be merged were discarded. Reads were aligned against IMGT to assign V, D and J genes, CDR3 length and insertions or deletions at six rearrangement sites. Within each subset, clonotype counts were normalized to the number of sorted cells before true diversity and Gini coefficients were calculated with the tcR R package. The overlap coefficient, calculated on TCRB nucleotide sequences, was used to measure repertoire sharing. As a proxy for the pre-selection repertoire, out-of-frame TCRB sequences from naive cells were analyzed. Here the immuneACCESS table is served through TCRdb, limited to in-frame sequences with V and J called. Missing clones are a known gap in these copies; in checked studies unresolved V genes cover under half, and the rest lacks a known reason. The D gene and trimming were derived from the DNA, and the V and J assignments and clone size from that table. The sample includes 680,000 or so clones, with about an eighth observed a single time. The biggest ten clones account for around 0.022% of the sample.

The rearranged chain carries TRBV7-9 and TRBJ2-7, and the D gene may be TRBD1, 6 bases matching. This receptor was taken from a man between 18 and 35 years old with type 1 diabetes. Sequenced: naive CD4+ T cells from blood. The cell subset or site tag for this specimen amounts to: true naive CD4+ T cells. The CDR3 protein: CASSLRMGASYEQYF. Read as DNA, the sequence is TGTGCCAGCAGCTTAAGGATGGGGGCCTCCTACGAGCAGTACTTC.